This T cell receptor (beta chain) was observed in a study of blood T cell repertoires in COVID-19. For the study at large: Some COVID-19 samples were acute and others convalescent; all came from the United States, Italy and Spain. T cells, B-cell-depleted T cells, or PBMCs supplied cDNA or gDNA.

How the authors handled the data: Quantification of nucleated cells was approximated via reference gene primer amplification. The assay was immunoSEQ multiplex PCR, and TCRdb's table has in-frame clones only and misses some. The DNA gave D and trimming, while V, J and clone size come from that table. The table includes around 200,000 clones, about 90% detected once. The germline gives CDR1 SGDLS, CDR2 YYNGEE. Losses at the gene ends were 4 bases for V and 5 bases for J; bases not matched to a gene: 3. This CDR3 contains 12 residues. The sequence derives from a middle-aged man with active or convalescent COVID-19. The rearrangement uses TRBV9 and TRBJ2-7; 7 positions match TRBD1. Sequenced material: peripheral blood. The CDR3 loop reads CASSTGQNEQYF. Here the CDR3 DNA reads TGTGCCAGCAGCACGGGACAGAACGAGCAGTACTTC.